These 9 T cell receptor beta chains came from one sample sequenced in a study of T cells in Graves' hyperthyroidism and ophthalmopathy. Authors of the study amplified TCR beta CDR3 regions from RNA transcripts. The TCR CDR3 first-round RT-PCR relied on the HTBI primer set. TCRdb reprocessed the multiplex PCR reads with MiXCR, giving one entry per CDR3 protein. The table shows some 800,000 distinct CDR3 sequences, with 35% to 45% occurring only once. The material sequenced was blood. Receptor source: a young man with Graves' hyperthyroidism.

V usage is TRBV10-2 and J usage is TRBJ1-5, with D possibly matching TRBD1 (6 bases). This CDR3 contains 13 residues. The V end was cut by 3 bases, the J end by 11 bases, with 14 bases between. Germline V gives CDR1 WSHSY, CDR2 SAAADI. The CDR3 sequence: CASSEQGGETQHF. CDR3 nucleotides: TGCGCCAGCAGTGAACAGGGAGGAGAGACCCAGCATTTT.

The table lists this clonotype with a few counts. This clone may be a read error of a much larger clone one base away. The rearrangement links TRBV12-3 or TRBV12-4 to TRBJ1-6; D is perhaps TRBD1 (6 bases). The CDR3 spans 14 residues. With 5 bases removed from V and 10 bases from J, the gap between germline ends came to 15 bases. The CDR3 DNA follows: TGTGCCAGCAGTCGCCGGGACATGGGATCACCCCTCCACTTT. Translation gives CASSRRDMGSPLHF.

In regard to this clonotype: Given a much more abundant clone one base away, this may be a read error. V usage is TRBV10-3 and J usage is TRBJ2-7; a weak D match, TRBD2 (6 bases). CDR1 and CDR2 (germline): ENHRY, SYGVKD. The CDR3 covers 12 residues. The chain's CDR3 is CATSRGSSEQYF. CDR3 sequence (DNA): TGTGCCACCAGTCGGGGGTCCTCGGAGCAGTACTTC.

This clonotype occurred many times. V gene TRBV15 combines with J gene TRBJ2-5; TRBD2 is a possible D gene (5 bases). V was pared by 0 bases and J by 9 bases, with 11 bases between. Germline assignment: CDR1 LNHNV and CDR2 YYDKDF (reference sequence). CDR3 length: 13 residues. CDR3 sequence reads: CATSRDQGRAQYF. DNA for the CDR3: TGTGCCACCAGCAGAGATCAAGGGAGAGCCCAGTACTTC.

The table lists this clonotype with a few counts. CDR3 amino acids: CASHLGDRGGQPQHF. The CDR3 DNA sequence: TGTGCCAGCCATTTAGGGGACAGGGGAGGTCAGCCCCAGCATTTT. This rearrangement joins TRBV6-6 to TRBJ1-5; the match to TRBD1 covers 10 bases. The CDR3 has 15 residues. V shed 8 bases, J shed 6 bases, and the junction held 10 bases outside the gene matches. Germline CDR1 reads MNHNY; CDR2 reads SVGAGI (reference sequence).

V and J are TRBV15 and TRBJ1-2, with 8 bases lining up with TRBD1. CDR1 and CDR2 (germline): LNHNV, YYDKDF (reference sequence). Unmatched junction bases numbered 16, after V lost 0 bases and J lost 4 bases. The CDR3 spans 19 residues. The CDR3 protein is CATSRDLGGTGAPIYGYTF. The CDR3 DNA reads TGTGCCACCAGCAGAGATCTCGGAGGGACAGGCGCTCCAATCTATGGCTACACCTTC.

This clonotype was detected only a few times. This chain joins TRBV5-6 and TRBJ2-5, with 9 bases lining up with TRBD1. CDR1 SGHDT and CDR2 YYEEEE come from the germline V gene. The J segment lost 2 bases and the V segment lost 3 bases, leaving 5 bases of the junction unmatched. The CDR3 consists of 15 residues. The CDR3 region is CASSSSGTGQETQYF. CDR3 in DNA: TGTGCCAGCAGCTCCTCCGGGACAGGGCAAGAGACCCAGTACTTC.

In this sample, this clonotype turned up a few times. The rearrangement joins TRBV7-2 to TRBJ2-5; D unclear. Germline values: CDR1 SGHTA, CDR2 FQGNSA. CDR3 size: 14 residues. Trimming shortened V by 3 bases and J by 5 bases, and 13 bases separated the two germline ends. Here the CDR3 DNA reads TGTGCCAGCAGCTTTTTGGCCGACGAGGAGACCCAGTACTTC. Its protein is CASSFLADEETQYF.

In this sample, this clonotype turned up a few times. V gene TRBV5-1 combines with J gene TRBJ2-7; D gene unclear. V lost 2 bases and J 0 bases, leaving 12 bases between the germline ends. CDR1 SGHRS and CDR2 YFSETQ come from the germline V gene. CDR3 length: 15 residues. The CDR3: CASSFVADPSYEQYF. The CDR3 coding sequence is TGCGCCAGCAGCTTCGTGGCAGACCCCTCCTACGAGCAGTACTTC.